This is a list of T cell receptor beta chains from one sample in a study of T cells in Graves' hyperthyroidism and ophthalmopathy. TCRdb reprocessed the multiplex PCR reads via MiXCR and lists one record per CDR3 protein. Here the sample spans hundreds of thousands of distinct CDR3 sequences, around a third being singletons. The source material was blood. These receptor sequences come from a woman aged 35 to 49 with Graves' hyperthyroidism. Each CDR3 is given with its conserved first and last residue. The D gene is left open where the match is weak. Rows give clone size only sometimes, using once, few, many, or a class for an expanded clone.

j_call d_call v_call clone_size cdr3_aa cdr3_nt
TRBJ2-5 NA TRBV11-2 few CASSLGGNARETQYF TGTGCCAGCAGCTTAGGGGGGAACGCCAGAGAGACCCAGTACTTC
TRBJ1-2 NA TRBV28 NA CASRSGGDGYTF TGTGCCAGCAGGTCGGGAGGGGATGGCTACACCTTC
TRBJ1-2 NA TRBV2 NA CASSQAGGRSPYGYTF TGCGCCAGCAGCCAAGCCGGGGGGCGGTCCCCCTATGGCTACACCTTC
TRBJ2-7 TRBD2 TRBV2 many CASNPGTEGGVPSYEQYF TGTGCCAGCAACCCCGGGACGGAGGGAGGGGTCCCTTCCTACGAGCAGTACTTC
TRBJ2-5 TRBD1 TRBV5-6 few CASSQIDRVGETQYF TGTGCCAGCAGCCAAATTGACAGGGTCGGGGAGACCCAGTACTTC
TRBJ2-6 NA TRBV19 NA CASRPGLSSGANVLTF TGTGCCAGTAGACCGGGACTTAGCTCTGGGGCCAACGTCCTGACTTTC
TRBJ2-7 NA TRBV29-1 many CSVTGHSFYEQYF TGCAGCGTCACGGGACACAGTTTCTACGAGCAGTACTTC
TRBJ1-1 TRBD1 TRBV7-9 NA CASSQGGASAEAFF TGTGCCAGCAGTCAGGGGGGGGCGTCCGCTGAAGCTTTCTTT
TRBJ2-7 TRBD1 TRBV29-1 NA CSVEVDRGSYEQYF TGCAGCGTTGAAGTCGACAGGGGCTCCTACGAGCAGTACTTC
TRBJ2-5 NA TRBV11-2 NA CASSVETGQETQYF TGTGCCAGCAGCGTCGAAACAGGGCAAGAGACCCAGTACTTC
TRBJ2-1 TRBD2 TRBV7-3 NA CASSQTSGGGNEQFF TGTGCCAGCAGCCAGACTAGCGGGGGTGGCAATGAGCAGTTCTTC
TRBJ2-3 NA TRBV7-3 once CASSLGQEIDTQYF TGTGCCAGCAGCTTAGGCCAAGAGATAGATACGCAGTATTTT
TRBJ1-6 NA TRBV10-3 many CATSTGLNSPLHF TGTGCCACCAGTACAGGGCTTAATTCACCCCTCCACTTT
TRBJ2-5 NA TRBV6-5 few CASSYGVSPQETQYF TGTGCCAGCAGTTACGGTGTCAGCCCACAAGAGACCCAGTACTTC
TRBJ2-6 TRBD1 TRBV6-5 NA CASSTPRGLAGANVLTF TGTGCCAGCAGTACCCCTAGGGGGCTGGCTGGGGCCAACGTCCTGACTTTC
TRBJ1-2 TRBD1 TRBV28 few CASSLSSGQGGGYTF TGTGCCAGCAGTTTATCCTCGGGACAGGGAGGTGGCTACACCTTC
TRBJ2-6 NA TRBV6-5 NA CASSSRPARSGANVLTF TGTGCCAGCAGTTCTCGTCCAGCCCGCTCCGGGGCCAACGTCCTGACTTTC
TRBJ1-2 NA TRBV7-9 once CASSLAGTGAYTF TGTGCCAGCAGCTTAGCCGGGACGGGAGCCTACACCTTC
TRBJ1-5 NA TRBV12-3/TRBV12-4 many CASSLWEPQHF TGTGCCAGCAGTTTATGGGAGCCCCAGCATTTT
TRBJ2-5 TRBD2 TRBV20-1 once CSAQRGDTQYF TGCAGTGCCCAGCGGGGAGATACGCAGTACTTC
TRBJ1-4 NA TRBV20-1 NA CSASGDEKLFF TGCAGTGCATCAGGGGATGAAAAACTGTTTTTT
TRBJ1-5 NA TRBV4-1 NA CASSQDEGVNQPQHF TGCGCCAGCAGCCAAGATGAAGGGGTAAATCAGCCCCAGCATTTT
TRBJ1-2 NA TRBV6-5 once CASSYSGGGYTF TGTGCCAGCAGTTACTCTGGCGGCGGCTACACCTTC
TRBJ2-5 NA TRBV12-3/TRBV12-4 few CASSLQSGETQYF TGTGCCAGCAGTTTACAGTCGGGGGAGACCCAGTACTTC
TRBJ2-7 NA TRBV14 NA CASSQVDITDEQYF TGTGCCAGCAGCCAAGTGGACATCACCGACGAGCAGTACTTC
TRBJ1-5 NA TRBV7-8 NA CASSPGDIHQHF TGTGCCAGCAGCCCGGGGGACATCCACCAGCATTTT
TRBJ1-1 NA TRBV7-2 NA CASSRTIRLPEAFF TGTGCCAGCAGCCGTACTATCCGACTCCCTGAAGCTTTCTTT
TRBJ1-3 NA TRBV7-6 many CASSTSGAGNTIYF NA
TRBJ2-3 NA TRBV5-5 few CASSLVTDTQYF TGTGCCAGCAGCTTGGTCACAGATACGCAGTATTTT
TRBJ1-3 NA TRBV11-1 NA CASSRRSDSSEDTIYF TGTGCCAGCAGCCGCCGATCGGACAGCTCGGAGGACACCATATATTTT
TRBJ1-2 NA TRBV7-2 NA CASSLLGTTAYGYTF TGTGCCAGCAGCTTACTCGGGACAACCGCTTATGGCTACACCTTC
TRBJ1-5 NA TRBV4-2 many CASSHSGQPQHF TGTGCCAGCAGCCATTCAGGTCAGCCCCAGCATTTT
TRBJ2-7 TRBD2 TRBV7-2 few CASSQVASGRTYEQYF TGTGCCAGCAGCCAAGTCGCTAGCGGGAGAACCTACGAGCAGTACTTC
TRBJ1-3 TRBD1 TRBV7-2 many CASSPQGQGVRNTIYF TGTGCCAGCAGCCCCCAGGGACAGGGGGTAAGGAACACCATATATTTT
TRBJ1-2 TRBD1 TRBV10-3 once CASSFSDRGNYGYTF TGTGCCAGCAGTTTTTCCGACAGGGGGAACTATGGCTACACCTTC
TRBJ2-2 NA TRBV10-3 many CAISNTHANTGELFF TGTGCCATCAGTAATACTCACGCGAACACCGGGGAGCTGTTTTTT
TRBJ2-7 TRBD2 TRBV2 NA CASSFNSGAYEQYF TGTGCCAGCAGTTTCAATAGCGGGGCATACGAGCAGTACTTC
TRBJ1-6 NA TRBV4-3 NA CASSQRLQGVNSPLHF TGCGCCAGCAGCCAAAGACTACAGGGAGTGAATTCACCCCTCCACTTT
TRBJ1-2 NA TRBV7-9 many CASSPREYYGYTF TGTGCCAGCAGCCCCAGGGAATACTATGGCTACACCTTC
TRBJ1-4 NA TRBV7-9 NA CASSIPTQTTNEKLFF TGTGCCAGCAGCATCCCGACACAGACAACTAATGAAAAACTGTTTTTT
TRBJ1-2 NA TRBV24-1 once CATSDSTQGPYGYTF TGTGCCACCAGTGACTCCACACAGGGCCCCTATGGCTACACCTTC
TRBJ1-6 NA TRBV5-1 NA CASSSTTDSPLHF TGTGCCAGCAGCTCGACTACCGATTCACCCCTCCACTTT
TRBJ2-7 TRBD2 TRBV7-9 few CASSQELAGGSSYEQYF TGTGCCAGCAGCCAGGAACTAGCGGGAGGGAGCTCCTACGAGCAGTACTTC
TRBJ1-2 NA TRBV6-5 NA CASSYSTVGGNYGYTF TGTGCCAGCAGTTACTCGACTGTGGGGGGTAACTATGGCTACACCTTC
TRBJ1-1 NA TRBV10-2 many CASSDYPRESEAFF TGCGCCAGCAGTGACTACCCCAGGGAGTCTGAAGCTTTCTTT
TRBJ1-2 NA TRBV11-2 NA CASSLARSWIYGYTF TGTGCCAGCAGCTTAGCCCGGTCCTGGATCTATGGCTACACCTTC
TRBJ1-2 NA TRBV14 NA CASSPDPDTDYGYTF TGTGCCAGCTCACCAGACCCGGACACGGACTATGGCTACACCTTC
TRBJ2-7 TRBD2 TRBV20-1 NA CSCSGGGTYEQYF TGCAGTTGCTCGGGCGGGGGAACCTACGAGCAGTACTTC
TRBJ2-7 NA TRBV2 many CASKEAESYEQYF TGTGCCAGCAAGGAAGCAGAGTCCTACGAGCAGTACTTC
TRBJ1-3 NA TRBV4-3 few CASSQDYSGNTIYF TGCGCCAGCAGCCAAGATTACAGTGGAAACACCATATATTTT
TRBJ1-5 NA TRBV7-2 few CASSLDAGGSNQPQHF TGTGCCAGCAGCTTAGATGCCGGGGGAAGCAATCAGCCCCAGCATTTT
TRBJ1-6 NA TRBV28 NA CASSLVFWAHNSPLHF TGTGCCAGCAGTTTAGTTTTTTGGGCCCATAATTCACCCCTCCACTTT
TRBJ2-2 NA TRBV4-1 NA CASTQTGELFF TGCGCCAGCACCCAAACCGGGGAGCTGTTTTTT